The rows below give T cell receptor beta chains drawn from one sample of a study of T cell responses to AZD1222 COVID-19 vaccine. Some clones are missing from TCRdb's copy, which holds only in-frame ones; the method was immunoSEQ multiplex PCR. The sample shows roughly 150,000 clones, around 87% of them seen only once. The sequenced sample was peripheral blood, obtained 28 days after the second AZD1222 dose. All receptors come from an adult who received the AZD1222 COVID-19 vaccine. Each CDR3 is given with its conserved first and last residue. A D gene is named only where the DNA matches it firmly. Where a row states a size, it is once, few, many or the class of an expanded clone; other rows omit it.

CDR3aa: CASSVDGDPSSPLHF
CDR3nt: TGTGCCAGCAGCGTAGACGGGGACCCATCCTCACCCCTCCACTTT
abundance: -
v_gene: TRBV9
d_gene: -
j_gene: TRBJ1-6

CDR3aa: CASSPPGGRGTEAFF
CDR3nt: TGTGCCAGCAGCCCCCCCGGAGGAAGGGGCACTGAAGCTTTCTTT
abundance: -
v_gene: TRBV4-2
d_gene: -
j_gene: TRBJ1-1

CDR3aa: CASRRDRGLDEQFF
CDR3nt: TGCGCCAGCAGGAGGGACAGGGGGTTGGATGAGCAGTTCTTC
abundance: -
v_gene: TRBV5-1
d_gene: TRBD1
j_gene: TRBJ2-1

CDR3aa: CASNWDRVEPQHF
CDR3nt: TGTGCCAGCAATTGGGACAGGGTTGAGCCCCAGCATTTT
abundance: -
v_gene: TRBV6-5
d_gene: TRBD1
j_gene: TRBJ1-5

CDR3aa: CASSPRPNREVLAKNIQYF
CDR3nt: TGTGCCAGCTCACCAAGGCCGAACCGAGAAGTCCTAGCCAAAAACATTCAGTACTTC
abundance: -
v_gene: TRBV18
d_gene: -
j_gene: TRBJ2-4

CDR3aa: CASSAGRGAETQYF
CDR3nt: TGTGCCAGCAGTGCCGGCAGGGGGGCGGAGACCCAGTACTTC
abundance: -
v_gene: TRBV6-4
d_gene: -
j_gene: TRBJ2-5

CDR3aa: CASSPMAYEQYF
CDR3nt: TGTGCCAGCAGCCCCATGGCTTACGAGCAGTACTTC
abundance: -
v_gene: TRBV7-2
d_gene: -
j_gene: TRBJ2-7

CDR3aa: CASSIRSGIMNTEAFF
CDR3nt: TGTGCCAGTAGTATACGGTCAGGTATCATGAACACTGAAGCTTTCTTT
abundance: -
v_gene: TRBV19
d_gene: -
j_gene: TRBJ1-1

CDR3aa: CASSLVGAWNTQYF
CDR3nt: TGTGCCAGCAGCCTCGTCGGGGCCTGGAATACGCAGTATTTT
abundance: -
v_gene: TRBV7-8
d_gene: -
j_gene: TRBJ2-3

CDR3aa: CASIRTEGTEAFF
CDR3nt: TGTGCCAGCATTAGGACTGAGGGAACTGAAGCTTTCTTT
abundance: once
v_gene: TRBV2
d_gene: -
j_gene: TRBJ1-1

CDR3aa: CASSLGHPYEQYF
CDR3nt: TGTGCCAGCAGCTTGGGCCACCCTTACGAGCAGTACTTC
abundance: -
v_gene: TRBV5-8
d_gene: -
j_gene: TRBJ2-7